This T cell receptor beta chain was captured in a study of T cells in Graves' hyperthyroidism and ophthalmopathy. The CDR3 has 16 amino acids. Trimming removed 7 bases from V and 3 bases from J; junction bases left unmatched: 10. Overall study results and limits: Stable hyperthyroidism and ophthalmopathy were separated using 13 V-J signatures. In blood, most of the thyroid clonotypes expanded above 0.001 were also present.

Amplified regions were TCR beta CDR3 sequences from RNA transcripts. HTBI primers were the set used in a first-round RT-PCR of the TCR CDR3. TCRdb ran MiXCR on the multiplex PCR reads and lists one entry per CDR3 protein. The sample has 370,000 or so distinct CDR3 sequences; about 13% are singletons. Patients having uncontrolled infection, another autoimmune disease, pregnancy or lactation were not included. Cells are PBMCs isolated from over 7.5 ml of fresh blood. As for this clonotype: Its antigen is unknown.

The sequenced sample was blood. The chain uses TRBV12-3 or TRBV12-4 and TRBJ2-1; 9 bases fit TRBD1. This TCR derives from a man aged 25 to 40 with Graves' hyperthyroidism that later progressed to Graves' ophthalmopathy. The DNA of the CDR3 is TGTGCCAGCACTACCCCGGACAGGGGAAACTACAATGAGCAGTTCTTC. Its translation is CASTTPDRGNYNEQFF.